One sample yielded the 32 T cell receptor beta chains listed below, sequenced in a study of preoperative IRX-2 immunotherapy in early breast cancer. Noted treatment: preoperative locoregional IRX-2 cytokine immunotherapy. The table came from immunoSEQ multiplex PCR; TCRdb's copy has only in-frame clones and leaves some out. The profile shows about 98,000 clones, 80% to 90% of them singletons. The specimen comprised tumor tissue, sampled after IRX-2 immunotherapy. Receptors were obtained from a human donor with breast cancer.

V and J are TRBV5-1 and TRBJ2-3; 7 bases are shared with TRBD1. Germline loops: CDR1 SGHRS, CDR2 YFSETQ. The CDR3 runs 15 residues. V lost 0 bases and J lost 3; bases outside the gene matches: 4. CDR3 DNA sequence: TGCGCCAGCAGCTTGGGGACAGGCGGAACAGATACGCAGTATTTT. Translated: CASSLGTGGTDTQYF.

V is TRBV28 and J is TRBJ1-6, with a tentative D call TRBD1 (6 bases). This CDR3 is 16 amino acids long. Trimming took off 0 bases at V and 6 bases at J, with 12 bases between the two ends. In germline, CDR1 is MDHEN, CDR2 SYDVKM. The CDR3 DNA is TGTGCCAGCAGTTTATGGGGAGGGGGGTCTAATTCACCCCTCCACTTT. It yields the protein CASSLWGGGSNSPLHF.

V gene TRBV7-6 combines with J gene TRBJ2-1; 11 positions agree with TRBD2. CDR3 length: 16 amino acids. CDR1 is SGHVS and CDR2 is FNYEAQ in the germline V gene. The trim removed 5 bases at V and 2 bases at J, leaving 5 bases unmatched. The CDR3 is CASSLLTSGTYNEQFF. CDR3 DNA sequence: TGTGCCAGCAGCCTCCTGACTAGCGGGACCTACAATGAGCAGTTCTTC.

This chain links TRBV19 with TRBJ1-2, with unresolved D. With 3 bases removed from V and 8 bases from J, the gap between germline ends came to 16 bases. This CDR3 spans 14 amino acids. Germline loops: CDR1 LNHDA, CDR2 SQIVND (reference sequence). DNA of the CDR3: TGTGCCAGTAGTATCGTAAGCTTCCCGGGAGGCTACACCTTC. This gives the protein CASSIVSFPGGYTF. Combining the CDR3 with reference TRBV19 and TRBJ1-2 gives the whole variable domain DGGITQSPKYLFRKEGQNVTLSCEQNLNHDAMYWYRQDPGQGLRLIYYSQIVNDFQKGDIAEGYSVSREKKESFPLTVTSAQKNPTAFYLCASSIVSFPGGYTFGSGTRLTVV.

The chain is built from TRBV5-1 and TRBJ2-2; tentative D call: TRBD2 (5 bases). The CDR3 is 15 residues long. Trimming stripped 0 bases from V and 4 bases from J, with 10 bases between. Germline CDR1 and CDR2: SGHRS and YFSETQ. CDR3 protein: CASSLGFGGTGELFF. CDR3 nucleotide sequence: TGCGCCAGCAGCTTGGGCTTTGGAGGCACCGGGGAGCTGTTTTTT.

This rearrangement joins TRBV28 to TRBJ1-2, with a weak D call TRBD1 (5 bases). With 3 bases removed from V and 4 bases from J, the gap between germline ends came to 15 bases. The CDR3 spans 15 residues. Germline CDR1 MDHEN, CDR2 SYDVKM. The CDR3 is CASSFSAGKSYGYTF. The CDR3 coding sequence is TGTGCCAGCAGTTTTTCGGCAGGGAAGAGCTATGGCTACACCTTC.

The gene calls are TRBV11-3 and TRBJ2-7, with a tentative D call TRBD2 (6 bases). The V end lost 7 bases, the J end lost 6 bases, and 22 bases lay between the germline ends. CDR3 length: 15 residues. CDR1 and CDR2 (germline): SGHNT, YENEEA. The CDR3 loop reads CASTSSRARRVEQYF. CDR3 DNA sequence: TGTGCCAGCACCTCCTCCCGGGCTAGGAGGGTCGAGCAGTACTTC.

The CDR3 coding sequence is TGTGCCAGTAGTTCCGAGGGGGCGAGGGGTGAAAAACTGTTTTTT. Amino acid sequence: CASSSEGARGEKLFF. The chain is built from TRBV19 and TRBJ1-4; 7 bases line up with TRBD1. The trim removed 5 bases at V and 7 bases at J, leaving 10 bases unmatched. Germline V gene sequence: CDR1 LNHDA, CDR2 SQIVND (reference sequence). The CDR3 consists of 15 residues. Filled out from reference TRBV19 and TRBJ1-4, the complete variable domain reads DGGITQSPKYLFRKEGQNVTLSCEQNLNHDAMYWYRQDPGQGLRLIYYSQIVNDFQKGDIAEGYSVSREKKESFPLTVTSAQKNPTAFYLCASSSEGARGEKLFFGSGTQLSVL.

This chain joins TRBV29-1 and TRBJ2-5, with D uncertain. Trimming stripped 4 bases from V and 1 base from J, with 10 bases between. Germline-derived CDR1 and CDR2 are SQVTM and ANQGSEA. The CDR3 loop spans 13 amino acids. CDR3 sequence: CSVVLGTQETQYF. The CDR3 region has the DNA TGCAGCGTTGTATTAGGAACCCAAGAGACCCAGTACTTC.

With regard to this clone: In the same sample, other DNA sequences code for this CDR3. The CDR3 sequence is CASSLGGDSSYEQYF. CDR3 coding DNA: TGCGCCAGCAGCTTGGGAGGGGATAGCTCCTACGAGCAGTACTTC. V and J are TRBV5-1 and TRBJ2-7, with D perhaps matching TRBD1 or TRBD2 (5 bases each). The ends were cut back, 0 bases at V and 0 bases at J, with 10 bases in the middle. The CDR3 spans 15 residues. Germline-derived CDR1 and CDR2 are SGHRS and YFSETQ.

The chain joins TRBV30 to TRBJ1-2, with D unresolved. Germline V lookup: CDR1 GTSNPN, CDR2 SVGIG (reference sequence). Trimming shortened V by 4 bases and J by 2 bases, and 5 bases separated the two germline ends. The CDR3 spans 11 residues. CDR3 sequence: CAWNGNYGYTF. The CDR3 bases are TGTGCCTGGAATGGGAACTATGGCTACACCTTC. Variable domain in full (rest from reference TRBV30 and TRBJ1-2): SQTIHQWPATLVQPVGSPLSLECTVEGTSNPNLYWYRQAAGRGLQLLFYSVGIGQISSEVPQNLSASRPQDRQFILSSKKLLLSDSGFYLCAWNGNYGYTFGSGTRLTVV.

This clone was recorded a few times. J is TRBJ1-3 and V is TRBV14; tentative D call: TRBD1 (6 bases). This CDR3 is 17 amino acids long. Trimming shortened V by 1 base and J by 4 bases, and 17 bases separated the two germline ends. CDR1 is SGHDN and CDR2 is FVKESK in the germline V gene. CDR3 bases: TGTGCCAGCAGCCAAGTTTACGGCAGGGGAGCCGGAAACACCATATATTTT. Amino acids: CASSQVYGRGAGNTIYF. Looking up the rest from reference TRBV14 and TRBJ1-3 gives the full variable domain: EAGVTQFPSHSVIEKGQTVTLRCDPISGHDNLYWYRRVMGKEIKFLLHFVKESKQDESGMPNNRFLAERTGGTYSTLKVQPAELEDSGVYFCASSQVYGRGAGNTIYFGEGSWLTVV.

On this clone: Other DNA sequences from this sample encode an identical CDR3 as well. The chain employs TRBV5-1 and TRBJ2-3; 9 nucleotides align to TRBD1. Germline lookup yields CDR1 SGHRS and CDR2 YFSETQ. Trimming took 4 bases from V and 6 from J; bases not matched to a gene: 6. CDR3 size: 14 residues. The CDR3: CASSLGQGGDTQYF. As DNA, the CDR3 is TGCGCCAGCAGCCTGGGACAGGGTGGGGATACGCAGTATTTT.

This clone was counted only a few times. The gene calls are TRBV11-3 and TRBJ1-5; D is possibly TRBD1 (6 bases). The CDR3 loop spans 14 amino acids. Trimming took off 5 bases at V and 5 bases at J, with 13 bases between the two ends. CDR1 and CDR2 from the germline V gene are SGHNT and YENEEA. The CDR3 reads CASSPQGWDQPQHF. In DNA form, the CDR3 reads TGTGCCAGCAGCCCTCAGGGGTGGGATCAGCCCCAGCATTTT.

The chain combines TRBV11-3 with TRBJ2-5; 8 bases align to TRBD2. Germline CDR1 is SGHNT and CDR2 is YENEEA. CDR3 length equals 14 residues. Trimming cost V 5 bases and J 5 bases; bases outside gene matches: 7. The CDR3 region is CASSPGTSRETQYF. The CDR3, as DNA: TGTGCCAGCAGCCCGGGGACTAGTCGGGAGACCCAGTACTTC.

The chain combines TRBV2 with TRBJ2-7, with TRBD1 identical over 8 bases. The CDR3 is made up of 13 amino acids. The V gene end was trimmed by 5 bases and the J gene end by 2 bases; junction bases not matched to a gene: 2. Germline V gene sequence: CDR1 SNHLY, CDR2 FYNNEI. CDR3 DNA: TGTGCCAGCAGTTCGACAGGGGCCTACGAGCAGTACTTC. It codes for CASSSTGAYEQYF.

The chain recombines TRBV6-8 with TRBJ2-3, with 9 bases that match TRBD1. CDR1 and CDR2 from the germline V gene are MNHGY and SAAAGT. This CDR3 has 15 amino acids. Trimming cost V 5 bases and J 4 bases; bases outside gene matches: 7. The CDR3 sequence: CASSAARTGADTQYF. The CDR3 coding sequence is TGTGCCAGCAGTGCCGCCAGGACAGGGGCAGATACGCAGTATTTT.

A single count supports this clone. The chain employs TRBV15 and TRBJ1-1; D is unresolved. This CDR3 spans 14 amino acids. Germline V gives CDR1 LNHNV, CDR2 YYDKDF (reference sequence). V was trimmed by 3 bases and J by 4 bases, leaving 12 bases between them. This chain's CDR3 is CATSSPASGTEAFF. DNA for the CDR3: TGTGCCACCAGCAGCCCAGCCAGCGGCACTGAAGCTTTCTTT.

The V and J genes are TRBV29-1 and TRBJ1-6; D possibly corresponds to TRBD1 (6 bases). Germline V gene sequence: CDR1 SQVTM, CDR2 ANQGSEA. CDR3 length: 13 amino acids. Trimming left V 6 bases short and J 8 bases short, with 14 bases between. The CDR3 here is CSVGQSQDSPLHF. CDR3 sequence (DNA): TGCAGCGTAGGACAGTCTCAGGATTCACCCCTCCACTTT.

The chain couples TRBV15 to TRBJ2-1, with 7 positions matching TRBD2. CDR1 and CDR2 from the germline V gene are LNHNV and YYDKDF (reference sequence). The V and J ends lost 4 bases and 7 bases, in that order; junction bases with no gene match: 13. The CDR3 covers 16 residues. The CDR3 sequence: CATSNPRAGEGNEQFF. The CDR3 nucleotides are TGTGCCACCAGCAACCCGAGGGCGGGAGAGGGTAATGAGCAGTTCTTC. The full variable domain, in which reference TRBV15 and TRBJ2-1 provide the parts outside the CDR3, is DAMVIQNPRYQVTQFGKPVTLSCSQTLNHNVMYWYQQKSSQAPKLLFHYYDKDFNNEADTPDNFQSRRPNTSFCFLDIRSPGLGDTAMYLCATSNPRAGEGNEQFFGPGTRLTVL.

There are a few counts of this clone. CDR3 amino acids: CASSESSGDRDTQYF. CDR3 DNA: TGCGCCAGCAGTGAGTCGTCTGGGGATCGGGATACGCAGTATTTT. This rearrangement joins TRBV10-1 to TRBJ2-3; D remains unclear. The CDR3 runs to 15 residues. The germline V gene encodes CDR1 WNHNN and CDR2 SYGVQD (reference sequence). Trimming pared 0 bases from V and 6 bases from J, leaving 13 bases between.

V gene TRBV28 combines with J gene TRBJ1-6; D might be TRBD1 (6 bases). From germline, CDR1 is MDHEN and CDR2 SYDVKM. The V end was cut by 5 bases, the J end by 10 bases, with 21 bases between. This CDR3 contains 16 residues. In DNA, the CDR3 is TGTGCCAGCAGTCCCCGGGGGCAGGGCGGAGGGTCACCCCTCCACTTT. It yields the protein CASSPRGQGGGSPLHF.

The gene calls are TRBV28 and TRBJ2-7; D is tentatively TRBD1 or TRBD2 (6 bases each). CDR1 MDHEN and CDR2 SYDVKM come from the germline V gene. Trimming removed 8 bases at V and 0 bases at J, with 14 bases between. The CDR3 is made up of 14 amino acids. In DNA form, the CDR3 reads TGTGCCAGCCGTCCCGGGGGCAGCTCCTACGAGCAGTACTTC. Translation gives CASRPGGSSYEQYF.

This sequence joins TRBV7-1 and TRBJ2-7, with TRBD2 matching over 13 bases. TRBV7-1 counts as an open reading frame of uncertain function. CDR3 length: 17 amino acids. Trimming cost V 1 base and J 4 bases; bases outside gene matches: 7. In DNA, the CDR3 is TGTGCCAGCAGCTCAGGACTAGCGGGAGGTCAGCGTTACGAGCAGTACTTC. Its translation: CASSSGLAGGQRYEQYF.

CDR3 DNA: TGCGCCAGCAGCTTTAGGACAGTTGGTACAGATACGCAGTATTTT. It is translated as CASSFRTVGTDTQYF. The chain joins TRBV5-1 to TRBJ2-3, with a possible D match to TRBD1 (6 bases). The CDR3 consists of 15 residues. The germline V gene encodes CDR1 SGHRS and CDR2 YFSETQ. With 2 bases removed from V and 3 bases from J, the gap between germline ends came to 13 bases.

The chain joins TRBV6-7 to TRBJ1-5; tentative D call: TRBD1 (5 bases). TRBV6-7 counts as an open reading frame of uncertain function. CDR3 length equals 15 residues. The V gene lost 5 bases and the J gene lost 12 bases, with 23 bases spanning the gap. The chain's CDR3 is CASSEELTGAAGQHF. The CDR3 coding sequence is TGTGCCAGCAGTGAAGAGTTAACAGGCGCTGCTGGCCAGCATTTT.

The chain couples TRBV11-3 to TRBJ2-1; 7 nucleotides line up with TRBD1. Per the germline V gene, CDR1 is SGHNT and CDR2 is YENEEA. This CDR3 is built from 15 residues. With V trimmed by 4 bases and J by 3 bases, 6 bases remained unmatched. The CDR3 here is CASSSRQGVYNEQFF. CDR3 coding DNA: TGTGCCAGCAGCTCCAGACAGGGCGTCTACAATGAGCAGTTCTTC.

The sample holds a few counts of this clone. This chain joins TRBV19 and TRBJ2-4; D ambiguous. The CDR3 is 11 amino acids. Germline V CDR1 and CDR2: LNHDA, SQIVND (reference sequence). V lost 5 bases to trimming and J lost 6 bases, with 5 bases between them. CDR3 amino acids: CASSELNIQYF. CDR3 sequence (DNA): TGTGCCAGTAGTGAACTAAACATTCAGTACTTC.

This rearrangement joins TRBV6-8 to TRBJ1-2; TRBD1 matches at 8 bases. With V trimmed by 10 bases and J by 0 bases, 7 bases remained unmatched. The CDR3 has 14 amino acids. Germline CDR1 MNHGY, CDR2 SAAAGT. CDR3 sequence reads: CAITRTGTNYGYTF. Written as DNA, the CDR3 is TGTGCCATCACTCGGACAGGGACTAACTATGGCTACACCTTC.

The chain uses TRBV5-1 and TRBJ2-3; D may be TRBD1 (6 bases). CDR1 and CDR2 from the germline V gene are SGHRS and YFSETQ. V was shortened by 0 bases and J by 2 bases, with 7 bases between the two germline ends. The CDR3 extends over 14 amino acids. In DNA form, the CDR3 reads TGCGCCAGCAGCTTGGGACAGGTCACAGATACGCAGTATTTT. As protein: CASSLGQVTDTQYF. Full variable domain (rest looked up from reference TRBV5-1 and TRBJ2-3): KAGVTQTPRYLIKTRGQQVTLSCSPISGHRSVSWYQQTPGQGLQFLFEYFSETQRNKGNFPGRFSGRQFSNSRSEMNVSTLELGDSALYLCASSLGQVTDTQYFGPGTRLTVL.

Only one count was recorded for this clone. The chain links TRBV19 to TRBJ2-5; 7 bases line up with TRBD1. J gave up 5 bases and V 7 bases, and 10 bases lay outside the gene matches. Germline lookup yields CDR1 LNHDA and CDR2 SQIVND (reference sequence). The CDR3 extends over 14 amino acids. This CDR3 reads CASTDMSRGETQYF. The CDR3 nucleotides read TGTGCCAGTACAGATATGAGCAGGGGGGAGACCCAGTACTTC.

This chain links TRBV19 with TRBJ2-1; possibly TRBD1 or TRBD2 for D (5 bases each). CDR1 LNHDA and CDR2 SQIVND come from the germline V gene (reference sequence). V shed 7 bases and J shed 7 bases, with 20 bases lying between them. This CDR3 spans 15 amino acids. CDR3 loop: CASTSPWGPRNEQFF. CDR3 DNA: TGTGCCAGTACATCTCCGTGGGGACCGAGGAATGAGCAGTTCTTC.